This T cell receptor beta chain is from a study of blood T cell repertoires in COVID-19. The CDR3 totals 15 residues. V lost 8 bases to trimming and J lost 4 bases; unmatched junction nucleotides: 4. CDR1 is MGHDK and CDR2 is SYGVNS in the germline V gene. Source study methods: Reference gene primer amplification gave nucleated cell count estimates. Using immunoSEQ multiplex PCR, the repertoire was profiled, and TCRdb retains in-frame clones only, with some absent. V and J calls and clone size are given by that table; D and trimming were obtained from the DNA. This table holds approximately 300,000 clones, around 80% found once.

The source is a woman between 50 and 59 years old with acute or convalescent COVID-19. The chain couples TRBV25-1 to TRBJ2-2; 13 bases align to TRBD2. The sample was peripheral blood. CDR3 residues: CASGGTSGATGELFF. CDR3 nucleotide sequence: TGTGCCAGCGGGGGGACTAGCGGGGCCACCGGGGAGCTGTTTTTT.